A selection of T cell receptor beta chains follows, all from one sample in a study of cytomegalovirus exposure and HLA in healthy donors. The assay was immunoSEQ multiplex PCR, and TCRdb's table has in-frame clones only and misses some. The repertoire holds more than 100,000 clones, 75% to 85% seen once, with 1.8% in the top ten. The sequencing input was PBMCs. Receptors originate from a female donor in good health and CMV-seropositive. The CDR3 runs from the conserved cysteine through the conserved F or W. The D gene is left open where the match is weak. Not all rows give a size; the values are once, few, many and, for expanded clones, a class.

J: TRBJ2-1; size: few; V: TRBV5-5; D: -; CDR3: CASSSLIAVEQFF; DNA: TGTGCCAGCAGCTCCCTCATAGCGGTTGAGCAGTTCTTC
J: TRBJ2-7; size: -; V: TRBV5-8; D: TRBD1; CDR3: CASSLGTGGSYEQYF; DNA: TGTGCCAGCAGCCTCGGGACAGGGGGCTCGTACGAGCAGTACTTC
J: TRBJ2-1; size: -; V: TRBV12-5; D: TRBD2; CDR3: CASGTSGKFFNEQFF; DNA: TGTGCTAGTGGGACTAGCGGGAAATTTTTCAATGAGCAGTTCTTC
J: TRBJ2-2; size: -; V: TRBV10-3; D: -; CDR3: CAISESPANTGELFF; DNA: TGTGCCATCAGTGAGTCTCCAGCGAACACCGGGGAGCTGTTTTTT
J: TRBJ1-2; size: -; V: TRBV27; D: -; CDR3: CASSPRTWSGYTF; DNA: TGTGCCAGCAGTCCGCGGACTTGGTCTGGCTACACCTTC
J: TRBJ1-6; size: -; V: TRBV11-2; D: -; CDR3: CASSLRLSGDSPLHF; DNA: TGTGCCAGCAGCTTACGTTTATCGGGGGATTCACCCCTCCACTTT
J: TRBJ2-1; size: -; V: TRBV5-6; D: -; CDR3: CASQVPAGRRSYNEQFF; DNA: TGTGCCAGTCAGGTCCCCGCGGGTCGAAGGTCCTACAATGAGCAGTTCTTC
J: TRBJ1-5; size: -; V: TRBV5-1; D: -; CDR3: CASSLRGNQPQHF; DNA: TGCGCCAGCAGCTTGCGGGGGAATCAGCCCCAGCATTTT
J: TRBJ1-2; size: -; V: TRBV7-2; D: TRBD1; CDR3: CASSLSTGQGYGYTF; DNA: TGTGCCAGCAGCTTATCCACGGGACAGGGCTATGGCTACACCTTC
J: TRBJ1-5; size: -; V: TRBV2; D: -; CDR3: CASSGEAQPQHF; DNA: TGTGCCAGCAGTGGGGAGGCTCAGCCCCAGCATTTT
J: TRBJ1-1; size: -; V: TRBV2; D: TRBD1; CDR3: CASSVTGGLTEAFF; DNA: TGTGCCAGCAGTGTGACAGGGGGCTTGACTGAAGCTTTCTTT
J: TRBJ2-4; size: -; V: TRBV5-1; D: TRBD1; CDR3: CASRPPGQGWAKNIQYF; DNA: TGCGCCAGCAGACCTCCGGGACAGGGGTGGGCCAAAAACATTCAGTACTTC
J: TRBJ2-7; size: -; V: TRBV5-4; D: TRBD2; CDR3: CASSGITSGSYEQYF; DNA: TGTGCCAGCAGCGGAATTACTAGCGGGTCCTACGAGCAGTACTTC
J: TRBJ1-5; size: -; V: TRBV2; D: -; CDR3: CASSEGSQPQHF; DNA: TGTGCCAGCAGTGAAGGCAGTCAGCCCCAGCATTTT
J: TRBJ2-3; size: -; V: TRBV19; D: -; CDR3: CASSIVAVGTDTQYF; DNA: TGTGCCAGTAGTATAGTGGCAGTTGGCACAGATACGCAGTATTTT
J: TRBJ2-3; size: -; V: TRBV9; D: TRBD1; CDR3: CASSVEKSTGVADTQYF; DNA: TGTGCCAGCAGCGTAGAAAAGTCGACAGGGGTGGCAGATACGCAGTATTTT
J: TRBJ1-2; size: -; V: TRBV5-6; D: -; CDR3: CASSLRGANYGYTF; DNA: TGTGCCAGCAGCTTACGGGGAGCTAACTATGGCTACACCTTC
J: TRBJ2-7; size: -; V: TRBV5-6; D: -; CDR3: CASSGGYYEQYF; DNA: TGTGCCAGCAGCGGGGGGTACTACGAGCAGTACTTC
J: TRBJ1-1; size: few; V: TRBV28; D: TRBD1; CDR3: CASRTGAKNTEAFF; DNA: TGTGCCAGCAGGACAGGGGCGAAGAACACTGAAGCTTTCTTT
J: TRBJ2-5; size: -; V: TRBV21-1; D: -; CDR3: CASSKATAQETQYF; DNA: TGTGCCAGCAGCAAAGCGACAGCCCAAGAGACCCAGTACTTC
J: TRBJ2-7; size: once; V: TRBV6-1; D: TRBD1; CDR3: CASRGDSHEQYF; DNA: TGTGCCAGCAGGGGGGACAGCCACGAGCAGTACTTC
J: TRBJ2-7; size: -; V: TRBV2; D: TRBD2; CDR3: CASSPSSGSPYEQYF; DNA: TGTGCCAGCAGTCCCTCTAGCGGGAGTCCCTACGAGCAGTACTTC
J: TRBJ2-3; size: few; V: TRBV7-9; D: TRBD2; CDR3: CASSRGLAGDTDTQYF; DNA: TGTGCCAGCAGCCGTGGACTAGCGGGGGACACAGATACGCAGTATTTT
J: TRBJ1-4; size: once; V: TRBV6-5; D: TRBD1; CDR3: CASSSDRGHGEKLFF; DNA: TGTGCCAGCAGCTCGGACAGGGGGCATGGTGAAAAACTGTTTTTT
J: TRBJ2-7; size: -; V: TRBV5-6; D: TRBD2; CDR3: CASSGRGGLRSYEQYF; DNA: TGTGCCAGCAGCGGGCGGGGGGGCCTGAGGTCCTACGAGCAGTACTTC
J: TRBJ2-2; size: -; V: TRBV7-9; D: TRBD1; CDR3: CASSPSRGQGYTGELFF; DNA: TGTGCCAGCAGTCCCTCCCGGGGACAGGGGTACACCGGGGAGCTGTTTTTT
J: TRBJ2-2; size: -; V: TRBV30; D: -; CDR3: CAWSRTGELFF; DNA: TGTGCCTGGAGTCGGACCGGGGAGCTGTTTTTT
J: TRBJ2-5; size: -; V: TRBV6-1; D: -; CDR3: CASSEALSQGQETQYF; DNA: TGTGCCAGCAGTGAAGCTCTTTCTCAGGGACAAGAGACCCAGTACTTC
J: TRBJ2-2; size: -; V: TRBV4-1; D: TRBD2; CDR3: CASSQDQRGGQAGELFF; DNA: TGCGCCAGCAGCCAAGATCAGCGGGGGGGCCAAGCCGGGGAGCTGTTTTTT
J: TRBJ1-5; size: once; V: TRBV28; D: TRBD1; CDR3: CASMGQGAGGKQPQHF; DNA: TGTGCCAGCATGGGACAGGGGGCTGGAGGGAAGCAGCCCCAGCATTTT
J: TRBJ1-1; size: -; V: TRBV10-1; D: -; CDR3: CASRGFGTEAFF; DNA: TGCGCCAGCAGGGGCTTTGGCACTGAAGCTTTCTTT